The 30 T cell receptor beta chains below were found in one sample sequenced in a study of T cells after yellow fever vaccination. TCRdb independently ran MiXCR on the 5' RACE reads; one entry per CDR3 protein. The sample holds 300,000 to 450,000 distinct CDR3 sequences, more than 5.5% seen once. Here the sequenced sample was PBMCs, taken 5 days after the yellow fever booster vaccination. These receptors came from a man aged 30 to 39 who received the YFV17D yellow fever vaccine.

There are many counts of this clonotype. The chain recombines TRBV5-1 with TRBJ2-1; 14 positions match TRBD2. This CDR3 has 16 amino acids. Germline V gives CDR1 SGHRS, CDR2 YFSETQ. With V trimmed by 4 bases and J by 6 bases, 6 bases remained unmatched. The DNA for the CDR3 is TGCGCCAGCAGCGGGTCCGGGACTAGCGGGAGCAATGAGCAGTTCTTC. Translating gives CASSGSGTSGSNEQFF.

This clonotype was counted many times. This sequence joins TRBV9 and TRBJ2-3; D is perhaps TRBD2 (5 bases). The CDR3 contains 15 residues. V lost 1 base, J lost 0 bases, and 9 bases lay in between. Germline loops: CDR1 SGDLS, CDR2 YYNGEE. The DNA for the CDR3 is TGTGCCAGCAGCGTAAGCGGAACTAGCACAGATACGCAGTATTTT. This translates into CASSVSGTSTDTQYF.

The rearrangement links TRBV7-9 to TRBJ1-3; D not resolved. V was pared by 1 base and J by 0 bases, with 13 bases between. This CDR3 has 17 residues. Germline V gene lookup returns CDR1 SEHNR and CDR2 FQNEAQ (reference sequence). The CDR3 nucleotides read TGTGCCAGCAGCTTAGTACATCAGGAGGCCTCTGGAAACACCATATATTTT. Translated, it gives CASSLVHQEASGNTIYF.

The genes are TRBV30 and TRBJ2-1; TRBD2 is a possible D gene (5 bases). Between the trimmed V and J ends, which lost 3 bases and 0 bases, there was a span of 12 bases. This CDR3 has 15 residues. The germline V gene encodes CDR1 GTSNPN and CDR2 SVGIG (reference sequence). CDR3 nucleotide sequence: TGTGCCTGGAGGGTTAGCGAGTCCTCCTACAATGAGCAGTTCTTC. This gives the protein CAWRVSESSYNEQFF.

The V and J genes are TRBV27 and TRBJ1-4, with a possible D match to TRBD1 (6 bases). Germline CDR1 and CDR2: MNHEY and SMNVEV (reference sequence). Trimming removed 2 bases at V and 5 bases at J, with 12 bases between. The CDR3 runs 15 residues. The CDR3 region has the DNA TGTGCCAGCAGTTTAGGGGGCCGATTAAATGAAAAACTGTTTTTT. It yields the protein CASSLGGRLNEKLFF.

The rearrangement links TRBV21-1 to TRBJ2-1; the table's TRBD1 call for D was not verified on the DNA. TRBV21-1 is labeled a pseudogene. The CDR3 totals 15 residues. The CDR3 reads CASSKPGHQYNEQFF. The CDR3 coding sequence is TGTGCCAGCAGCAAACCGGGACACCAATACAATGAGCAGTTCTTC.

This clonotype has only a few counts. This sequence joins TRBV11-2 and TRBJ1-6, with 7 positions matching TRBD1. This CDR3 comprises 14 residues. V lost 4 bases and J lost 7; bases outside the gene matches: 4. CDR1 is SGHAT, CDR2 FQNNGV, per germline. The CDR3 spells CASSSTGENSPLHF. The CDR3 DNA reads TGTGCCAGCAGCTCCACAGGGGAGAATTCACCCCTCCACTTT.

V gene TRBV7-8 combines with J gene TRBJ2-2, with 11 bases lining up with TRBD2. Germline CDR1 is SGHVS and CDR2 is FQNEAQ. The CDR3 covers 16 residues. V lost 5 bases and J lost 1; bases outside the gene matches: 3. In DNA, the CDR3 is TGTGCCAGCAGCCAGGGACTAGCGGAGAACACCGGGGAGCTGTTTTTT. It translates to CASSQGLAENTGELFF.

The J gene is TRBJ2-5, the V gene TRBV20-1; no reliable D call. Trimming removed 4 bases from V and 4 bases from J, with 19 bases in between. The CDR3 extends over 15 amino acids. In germline, CDR1 is DFQATT, CDR2 SNEGSKA (reference sequence). CDR3 nucleotides: TGCAGTGCTAAAGCACAACCCGGGTATACAGAGACCCAGTACTTC. Protein: CSAKAQPGYTETQYF.

The rearrangement uses TRBV27 and TRBJ1-5; D not certain. This CDR3 comprises 15 residues. Germline V gives CDR1 MNHEY, CDR2 SMNVEV (reference sequence). V was shortened by 7 bases and J by 1 base, with 14 bases between the two germline ends. In DNA form, the CDR3 reads TGTGCCAGCAAATCCGAGGGTTGGAGCAATCAGCCCCAGCATTTT. Translating it yields CASKSEGWSNQPQHF.

This sequence joins TRBV5-1 and TRBJ2-3; 10 nucleotides align to TRBD2. Germline loops: CDR1 SGHRS, CDR2 YFSETQ. CDR3 size: 14 residues. V shed 6 bases and J 3 bases; nucleotides not matched to a gene: 4. This chain's CDR3 is CASTLAGVTDTQYF. CDR3 in DNA: TGCGCCAGCACCCTAGCGGGAGTAACAGATACGCAGTATTTT.

V gene TRBV12-3 or TRBV12-4 combines with J gene TRBJ1-2; D is undetermined. The CDR3 totals 13 residues. The V gene lost 3 bases and the J gene lost 2 bases, with 7 bases spanning the gap. CDR3 DNA: TGTGCCAGCAGTTTGGGGATGAACTATGGCTACACCTTC. Its translation: CASSLGMNYGYTF.

This clonotype was recorded at least ten times. This chain connects TRBV28 to TRBJ2-7; D possibly corresponds to TRBD1 (6 bases). This CDR3 spans 14 amino acids. V was pared by 7 bases and J by 4 bases, with 17 bases between. CDR1 is MDHEN and CDR2 is SYDVKM in the germline V gene. The CDR3 coding sequence is TGTGCCAGCACCCCGGGTGGGGGCCCGTACGAGCAGTACTTC. Its protein is CASTPGGGPYEQYF.

This sequence joins TRBV20-1 and TRBJ2-3; tentatively, D is TRBD2 (6 bases). Germline lookup yields CDR1 DFQATT and CDR2 SNEGSKA (reference sequence). V shed 6 bases and J shed 3 bases, with 19 bases lying between them. The CDR3 extends over 15 amino acids. CDR3 protein: CSAAGSSGGTDTQYF. The CDR3 DNA follows: TGCAGTGCGGCCGGGAGTAGCGGTGGGACAGATACGCAGTATTTT.

This clonotype was counted a few times. The chain couples TRBV20-1 to TRBJ2-7; TRBD1 aligns across 9 bases. In germline, CDR1 is DFQATT, CDR2 SNEGSKA (reference sequence). This CDR3 comprises 15 residues. V lost 0 bases, J lost 5 bases, and 8 bases stayed unmatched. CDR3 nucleotides: TGCAGTGCTAGAGATCCGGGGACAGGGAGCCACGAGCAGTACTTC. Amino acids: CSARDPGTGSHEQYF.

V gene TRBV6-1 combines with J gene TRBJ2-6; 7 nucleotides agree with TRBD1. The ends lost 6 bases at V and 0 bases at J; junction bases unmatched: 5. Per the germline V gene, CDR1 is MNHNS and CDR2 is SASEGT. This CDR3 has 16 residues. As DNA, the CDR3 is TGTGCCAGCAGGGACAGGCTTAGCTCTGGGGCCAACGTCCTGACTTTC. It codes for CASRDRLSSGANVLTF.

The chain is built from TRBV7-9 and TRBJ1-2, with TRBD1 matching 7 bases. Germline V gene data show CDR1 as SEHNR and CDR2 as FQNEAQ (reference sequence). The CDR3 is made up of 15 amino acids. V shed 4 bases and J 5 bases; nucleotides not matched to a gene: 10. The CDR3 sequence: CASSSARDRMYGYTF. The CDR3 DNA sequence: TGTGCCAGCAGCTCGGCCCGGGACAGAATGTATGGCTACACCTTC. Full variable domain (rest looked up from reference TRBV7-9 and TRBJ1-2): DTGVSQNPRHKITKRGQNVTFRCDPISEHNRLYWYRQTLGQGPEFLTYFQNEAQLEKSRLLSDRFSAERPKGSFSTLEIQRTEQGDSAMYLCASSSARDRMYGYTFGSGTRLTVV.

This clonotype was counted a few times. V and J are TRBV5-5 and TRBJ1-4; D call uncertain. The V gene lost 4 bases and the J gene lost 4 bases, with 8 bases spanning the gap. The CDR3 runs to 13 residues. Germline V lookup: CDR1 SGHKS, CDR2 YYEKEE (reference sequence). Written as DNA, the CDR3 is TGTGCCAGCAGCCGGCCGTTTAATGAAAAACTGTTTTTT. Its protein is CASSRPFNEKLFF.

Ten or more counts support this clonotype. V gene TRBV28 combines with J gene TRBJ2-1; perhaps D is TRBD1 or TRBD2 (5 bases each). The CDR3 has 12 amino acids. Trimming took 2 bases from V and 10 from J, leaving 9 bases between them. CDR1 is MDHEN and CDR2 is SYDVKM in the germline V gene. The CDR3 sequence: CASSLLAGEQFF. Here the CDR3 DNA reads TGTGCCAGCAGTTTACTAGCAGGGGAGCAGTTCTTC.

This clonotype was seen only a few times. CDR3 region: CSGDDWETQYF. CDR3 coding DNA: TGCAGCGGCGATGATTGGGAGACCCAGTACTTC. The chain has TRBV29-1 and TRBJ2-5; D ambiguous. The CDR3 is 11 amino acids. V was pared by 7 bases and J by 5 bases, with 11 bases between. CDR1 and CDR2 (germline): SQVTM, ANQGSEA.

Remarks on this clonotype: One junction end disagrees with the germline gene, perhaps due to a read error. This sequence joins TRBV20-1 and TRBJ2-4; the match to TRBD2 covers 10 bases. Germline CDR1 DFQATT, CDR2 SNEGSKA (reference sequence). The CDR3 extends over 12 amino acids. The DNA for the CDR3 is TGCAGTGCTAGAGTTACTAGCGGGATCGAGGACTTC. This codes for CSARVTSGIEDF.

This clonotype was counted ten times or more. The chain combines TRBV7-2 with TRBJ2-3; D is unclear. Trimming took off 0 bases at V and 5 bases at J, with 9 bases between the two ends. The V gene's germline CDR1 is SGHTA and CDR2 FQGNSA. The CDR3 has 14 amino acids. CDR3 loop: CASSLAANRDTQYF. CDR3 DNA sequence: TGTGCCAGCAGCTTAGCCGCTAACCGAGATACGCAGTATTTT.

This clonotype was detected ten times or more. The chain combines TRBV5-1 with TRBJ2-1; D ambiguous. Germline CDR1 and CDR2: SGHRS and YFSETQ. The CDR3 totals 12 residues. The V and J ends lost 0 bases and 8 bases respectively, with 6 bases between them. The CDR3 spells CASSLGSDEQFF. CDR3 nucleotide sequence: TGCGCCAGCAGCTTGGGGAGCGATGAGCAGTTCTTC.

V gene TRBV9 combines with J gene TRBJ2-3, with D maybe TRBD1 (5 bases). Trimming took 3 bases from V and 2 from J, leaving 13 bases between them. Germline V CDR1 and CDR2: SGDLS, YYNGEE. The CDR3 is made up of 15 amino acids. CDR3 sequence: CASSAETGATDTQYF. Written as DNA, the CDR3 is TGTGCCAGCAGCGCAGAAACAGGAGCCACAGATACGCAGTATTTT. The whole variable domain, filled in from reference TRBV9 and TRBJ2-3, reads DSGVTQTPKHLITATGQRVTLRCSPRSGDLSVYWYQQSLDQGLQFLIQYYNGEERAKGNILERFSAQQFPDLHSELNLSSLELGDSALYFCASSAETGATDTQYFGPGTRLTVL.

This clonotype was seen many times. The chain carries TRBV29-1 and TRBJ2-7, with 7 positions matching TRBD2. The CDR3 runs to 14 residues. CDR1 is SQVTM, CDR2 ANQGSEA, per germline. V lost 3 bases and J lost 7; bases outside the gene matches: 12. CDR3 in DNA: TGCAGCGTTGACAACGGGAACACCGGGAGGGAGCAGTACTTC. It encodes CSVDNGNTGREQYF.

V and J are TRBV6-5 and TRBJ1-5, with D perhaps matching TRBD1 (5 bases). The V gene lost 0 bases and the J gene lost 2 bases, with 11 bases spanning the gap. The CDR3 is made up of 16 amino acids. The germline gives CDR1 MNHEY, CDR2 SVGAGI. CDR3 coding DNA: TGTGCCAGCAGTTACTCGAGGGGTACTGGCAATCAGCCCCAGCATTTT. Its protein product is CASSYSRGTGNQPQHF.

The chain recombines TRBV12-3 or TRBV12-4 with TRBJ1-1; D ambiguous. The CDR3 has 14 residues. V was pared by 5 bases and J by 0 bases, with 10 bases between. The CDR3 nucleotides are TGTGCCAGCAGTCCCAACACAGTGAACACTGAAGCTTTCTTT. It codes for CASSPNTVNTEAFF.

The V call is TRBV7-2, the J call TRBJ2-5; no clear D. Germline lookup yields CDR1 SGHTA and CDR2 FQGNSA. V lost 1 base and J 5 bases, leaving 8 bases between the germline ends. CDR3 length: 13 residues. In nucleotides, the CDR3 is TGTGCCAGCAGCTTAGTAGGATCGGAGACCCAGTACTTC. Translating it yields CASSLVGSETQYF.

CDR3 DNA sequence: TGTGCCAGCAGCGCCCGGGGACAGGACCCTGAAGCTTTCTTT. It encodes CASSARGQDPEAFF. The V call is TRBV7-2, the J call TRBJ1-1, with 8 nucleotides matching TRBD1. The V segment lost 5 bases and the J segment 6 bases; nucleotides outside the gene matches: 8. This CDR3 is 14 amino acids long. Germline-derived CDR1 and CDR2 are SGHTA and FQGNSA.

This clonotype was seen only a few times. The chain uses TRBV20-1 and TRBJ2-1, with a tentative D call TRBD1 (6 bases). CDR3 size: 14 residues. Germline values: CDR1 DFQATT, CDR2 SNEGSKA (reference sequence). Between the trimmed V and J ends, which lost 2 bases and 4 bases, there was a span of 12 bases. The CDR3 sequence: CSARIRGRYNEQFF. The CDR3 nucleotides are TGCAGTGCTAGAATAAGGGGGAGATACAATGAGCAGTTCTTC.